This T cell receptor beta chain was captured in a study of identical twins. Overall study results and limits: Beta out-of-frame twin sharing showed a weaker excess. Findings depended on cross-sectional statistics rather than tracking the same donors.

Unique molecular identifiers were present on the cDNA, which also gained a universal primer site by template switching. TCRdb recomputed calls from the 5' RACE reads with MiXCR, one row per CDR3 protein. The sample lists some 630,000 distinct CDR3 sequences, 7.1% occurring once. Donors were all healthy Caucasians. For this clonotype: Its specificity is unknown.

The germline CDR1 and CDR2 sequences are SGDLS and YYNGEE. CDR3 length: 13 residues. V was clipped by 3 bases and J by 8 bases; unmatched bases: 7. The same sample was also studied in work on yellow fever vaccine responses in identical twins.

The clonotype was recovered from a woman aged 18-29 years in good health. Sample: PBMCs. The rearrangement joins TRBV9 to TRBJ1-2; 7 bases fit TRBD1. For the CDR3, the DNA is TGTGCCAGCAGCGGTGGACAGGCCCGAGGCTACACCTTC. It encodes CASSGGQARGYTF.